Below are 30 T cell receptor beta chains sequenced from a single sample in a study of T cells in Graves' hyperthyroidism and ophthalmopathy (dated by TCRdb to between 2018 and 2020). Library generation was performed with multiplex PCR. Data came from an Illumina HiSeq 2000. TCR beta CDR3 regions were amplified from RNA transcripts. A first-round RT-PCR of the TCR CDR3 used the HTBI primer set with the Qiagen OneStep RT-PCR kit. Starting from the raw public reads, TCRdb applied fastp trimming at Q25, assembled clones with MiXCR and retained in-frame beta chains. Rows with a matching CDR3 protein are joined into one entry that keeps the most common DNA and genes. The sample data list roughly 420,000 distinct CDR3 sequences, and roughly 13% of these were observed just once. The ten biggest clones cover 5% to 6% of the sample. Sequencing was done on a sample of blood. These receptors originate from a woman aged 18-35 years with Graves' hyperthyroidism.

V gene TRBV11-2 combines with J gene TRBJ1-1, with D unclear. The CDR3 contains 13 residues. CDR1 is SGHAT and CDR2 is FQNNGV in the germline V gene. V was pared by 3 bases and J by 4 bases, with 9 bases between. The CDR3, as DNA: TGTGCCAGCAGCTTCTCAGGTTCCACTGAAGCTTTCTTT. It codes for CASSFSGSTEAFF.

This clonotype was observed a handful of times. The chain links TRBV28 to TRBJ1-4; unclear D gene. The germline V gene encodes CDR1 MDHEN and CDR2 SYDVKM. Trimming removed 5 bases from V and 8 bases from J, with 18 bases in between. The CDR3 has 15 amino acids. The CDR3 region is CASSPGNVGQEKLFF. CDR3 DNA sequence: TGTGCCAGCAGTCCCGGAAATGTGGGTCAGGAAAAACTGTTTTTT. Based on the CDR3 plus reference TRBV28 and TRBJ1-4, the full variable domain is DVKVTQSSRYLVKRTGEKVFLECVQDMDHENMFWYRQDPGLGLRLIYFSYDVKMKEKGDIPEGYSVSREKKERFSLILESASTNQTSMYLCASSPGNVGQEKLFFGSGTQLSVL.

This clonotype was detected only a few times. This chain links TRBV4-2 with TRBJ2-1, with D possibly TRBD2 on 6 matching bases. This CDR3 region has 16 residues. V lost 0 bases to trimming and J lost 3 bases, with 12 bases between them. CDR1 and CDR2 (germline): LGHNA, YNFKEQ. CDR3: CASSQEASESYNEQFF. CDR3 DNA sequence: TGTGCCAGCAGCCAAGAGGCTAGCGAGAGCTACAATGAGCAGTTCTTC.

This chain uses TRBV12-3 or TRBV12-4 with TRBJ2-7; 12 nucleotides agree with TRBD2. Losses at the gene ends were 6 bases for V and 3 bases for J; bases not matched to a gene: 3. The length of the CDR3 is 14 residues. Written as DNA, the CDR3 is TGTGCCAGCAGGACTAGCGGGAGTAACTACGAGCAGTACTTC. Amino acids: CASRTSGSNYEQYF.

Concerning this clonotype itself: Being one base from a much bigger clone, this may be a read error. The chain employs TRBV10-3 and TRBJ2-1, with D perhaps TRBD2 (6 bases). Germline V gene data show CDR1 as ENHRY and CDR2 as SYGVKD. CDR3 size: 15 residues. The chain's CDR3 is CTIMSGSGRRHEQFF. The DNA of the CDR3 is TGTACCATCATGAGTGGCTCTGGGAGGCGACATGAGCAGTTCTTC.

This chain connects TRBV24-1 to TRBJ2-5, with 7 bases that match TRBD1. Germline V gives CDR1 KGHDR, CDR2 SFDVKD. Losses at the gene ends were 0 bases for V and 4 bases for J; bases not matched to a gene: 7. This CDR3 has 16 amino acids. DNA for the CDR3: TGTGCCACCAGTGATTTGCCACAGGGGCAGCGAGAGACCCAGTACTTC. Residues: CATSDLPQGQRETQYF.

There are many counts of this clonotype. J is TRBJ1-1 and V is TRBV20-1; D may be TRBD1 (5 bases). Trimming took off 3 bases at V and 8 bases at J, with 13 bases between the two ends. Germline V CDR1 and CDR2: DFQATT, SNEGSKA (reference sequence). The CDR3 consists of 12 residues. The CDR3 reads CSASIQGLEAFF. CDR3 bases: TGCAGTGCTAGTATCCAGGGCCTCGAAGCTTTCTTT.

This clonotype was seen only a few times. The rearrangement uses TRBV30 and TRBJ1-2; the match to TRBD1 covers 7 bases. Germline loops: CDR1 GTSNPN, CDR2 SVGIG (reference sequence). Losses at the gene ends were 2 bases for V and 4 bases for J; bases not matched to a gene: 7. This CDR3 spans 14 amino acids. Written as DNA, the CDR3 is TGTGCCTGGAGTTCTCAGACAGGGACCTATGGCTACACCTTC. Protein product: CAWSSQTGTYGYTF.

The sample holds many counts of this clonotype. This sequence joins TRBV20-1 and TRBJ2-1; TRBD2 matches at 12 bases. The V and J ends lost 1 base and 7 bases, in that order; junction bases with no gene match: 2. Germline-derived CDR1 and CDR2 are DFQATT and SNEGSKA (reference sequence). The CDR3 is made up of 14 amino acids. CDR3 loop: CSARGLAGDNEQFF. Written as DNA, the CDR3 is TGCAGTGCTAGAGGACTAGCGGGAGATAATGAGCAGTTCTTC.

The chain joins TRBV14 to TRBJ2-5; D is uncertain. This CDR3 has 13 amino acids. V lost 2 bases and J lost 1, with 5 bases in between. Germline CDR1 SGHDN, CDR2 FVKESK. In DNA form, the CDR3 reads TGTGCCAGCAGCCAAAACGGCCAAGAGACCCAGTACTTC. This translates into CASSQNGQETQYF.

The chain carries TRBV10-3 and TRBJ1-3; 9 bases agree with TRBD1. CDR3 length: 15 amino acids. CDR1 is ENHRY and CDR2 is SYGVKD in the germline V gene. Trimming removed 6 bases from V and 0 bases from J; junction bases left unmatched: 3. In DNA form, the CDR3 reads TGTGCCATCAGACAGGGGGCCTTCTCTGGAAACACCATATATTTT. It is translated as CAIRQGAFSGNTIYF.

The chain combines TRBV5-6 with TRBJ2-1; perhaps TRBD1 as D (6 bases). CDR3 length equals 15 residues. Per the germline V gene, CDR1 is SGHDT and CDR2 is YYEEEE. Trimming removed 4 bases at V and 4 bases at J, with 15 bases between. The CDR3 loop is CASSGTGTIYNEQFF. CDR3 bases: TGTGCCAGCAGCGGGACCGGGACAATATACAATGAGCAGTTCTTC.

This clonotype was detected ten times or more. V gene TRBV6-1 combines with J gene TRBJ2-5; the match to TRBD1 covers 8 bases. With 6 bases clipped from V and 5 bases from J, the junction kept 8 bases outside the gene matches. This CDR3 has 14 residues. Germline lookup yields CDR1 MNHNS and CDR2 SASEGT. The CDR3 sequence is CASRPDRAEETQYF. DNA of the CDR3: TGTGCCAGCAGACCGGACAGGGCTGAGGAGACCCAGTACTTC.

CDR3 in amino acids: CASSFFSRAEVYNEQFF. Here the CDR3 DNA reads TGTGCCAGCAGTTTTTTCTCCCGGGCGGAGGTTTACAATGAGCAGTTCTTC. V usage is TRBV27 and J usage is TRBJ2-1; possibly TRBD2 for D (5 bases). V was pared by 3 bases and J by 4 bases, with 19 bases between. This CDR3 region has 17 residues. Germline V gene sequence: CDR1 MNHEY, CDR2 SMNVEV (reference sequence).

This clonotype was counted ten times or more. The V gene is TRBV5-8, the J gene TRBJ1-1; a weak D match, TRBD1 (6 bases). V lost 4 bases to trimming and J lost 5 bases, with 18 bases between them. This CDR3 comprises 15 residues. Germline V gene sequence: CDR1 SGHTS, CDR2 YDEGEE. CDR3 in amino acids: CASSVYRDGGTEAFF. The CDR3 nucleotides read TGTGCCAGCAGCGTTTACAGGGACGGTGGAACTGAAGCTTTCTTT.

The chain recombines TRBV4-1 with TRBJ2-7, with D unclear. Between the trimmed V and J ends, which lost 1 base and 0 bases, there was a span of 7 bases. This CDR3 contains 14 residues. Per germline, CDR1 MGHRA and CDR2 YSYEKL. The CDR3 region has the DNA TGCGCCAGCAGCCAAGCGGCGAACTCCTACGAGCAGTACTTC. Amino acids: CASSQAANSYEQYF.

There are many counts of this clonotype. CDR3 nucleotides: TGCAGTGCTACGAATCAAAGGCCGGAGCAGTTCTTC. This sequence encodes CSATNQRPEQFF. The chain combines TRBV20-1 with TRBJ2-1; D remains unclear. The CDR3 runs 12 residues. Trimming pared 4 bases from V and 10 bases from J, leaving 14 bases between. CDR1 is DFQATT and CDR2 is SNEGSKA in the germline V gene (reference sequence).

This clonotype has ten or more counts. The chain combines TRBV27 with TRBJ2-3, with D tentatively TRBD1 or TRBD2 (5 bases each). V shed 6 bases and J shed 3 bases, with 10 bases lying between them. CDR3 length: 13 residues. Germline V lookup: CDR1 MNHEY, CDR2 SMNVEV (reference sequence). In nucleotides, the CDR3 is TGTGCCAGCAGGGTTGGGGGTACAGATACGCAGTATTTT. Translated, it gives CASRVGGTDTQYF.

The rearrangement links TRBV5-6 to TRBJ2-1; D assignment may be TRBD1 or TRBD2 (5 bases each). This CDR3 is built from 13 residues. Looked up from germline, CDR1 is SGHDT and CDR2 is YYEEEE. Trimming shortened V by 4 bases and J by 3 bases, and 8 bases separated the two germline ends. In nucleotides, the CDR3 is TGTGCCAGCAGCACGAGGGGCTACAATGAGCAGTTCTTC. The encoded protein is CASSTRGYNEQFF.

This clonotype was seen repeatedly, ten times or more. The J gene is TRBJ1-1, the V gene TRBV6-1; 7 bases align to TRBD1. CDR1 is MNHNS, CDR2 SASEGT, per germline. The CDR3 runs 13 residues. The V gene end was trimmed by 7 bases and the J gene end by 6 bases; junction bases not matched to a gene: 8. CDR3 loop: CASNDRVRSEAFF. The CDR3 coding sequence is TGTGCCAGCAACGACAGGGTAAGGTCTGAAGCTTTCTTT.

This clonotype was detected only a few times. As DNA, the CDR3 is TGTGCCAGCAGCCCCGGGGCTAGCGGGATGGACGAGCAGTACTTC. Translation: CASSPGASGMDEQYF. J is TRBJ2-7 and V is TRBV9, with TRBD2 identical over 9 bases. This CDR3 is 15 amino acids long. The germline gives CDR1 SGDLS, CDR2 YYNGEE. The V segment lost 4 bases and the J segment 5 bases; nucleotides outside the gene matches: 10.

This clonotype appeared a few times. DNA of the CDR3: TGTGCCACCAGCAGAGAGAGCGGGCAGCATGGCGCTTTCTTT. Translation: CATSRESGQHGAFF. This chain connects TRBV15 to TRBJ1-1; D call uncertain. Germline assignment: CDR1 LNHNV and CDR2 YYDKDF (reference sequence). The CDR3 length is 14 residues. The ends were cut back, 0 bases at V and 11 bases at J, with 16 bases in the middle.

The V call is TRBV2, the J call TRBJ2-6, with no clear D. Between the trimmed V and J ends, which lost 1 base and 4 bases, there was a span of 5 bases. Germline loops: CDR1 SNHLY, CDR2 FYNNEI. The CDR3 contains 14 residues. CDR3 bases: TGTGCCAGCAGTGAAGGGAAAGGGGCCAACGTCCTGACTTTC. Its protein product is CASSEGKGANVLTF.

In this sample, this clonotype turned up a few times. The V and J genes are TRBV24-1 and TRBJ2-1; 12 bases align to TRBD2. Germline assignment: CDR1 KGHDR and CDR2 SFDVKD. V was clipped by 0 bases and J by 6 bases; unmatched bases: 2. CDR3 length equals 16 residues. This CDR3 reads CATSDLGLAGSNEQFF. CDR3 sequence (DNA): TGTGCCACCAGTGATTTGGGACTAGCGGGAAGCAATGAGCAGTTCTTC.

This chain connects TRBV6-2 or TRBV6-3 to TRBJ1-1; no clear D. The germline V and J ends were trimmed by 5 bases and 1 base, with 11 bases remaining between them. The CDR3 consists of 14 residues. CDR1 is MNHEY, CDR2 SVGEGT, per germline. CDR3 bases: TGTGCCAGCAGTCCGCACCTAGGGAACACTGAAGCTTTCTTT. Translation: CASSPHLGNTEAFF.

The V call is TRBV19, the J call TRBJ1-3; D gene uncertain. Trimming pared 6 bases from V and 0 bases from J, leaving 12 bases between. The CDR3 runs 15 residues. The germline V gene encodes CDR1 LNHDA and CDR2 SQIVND (reference sequence). The CDR3 DNA sequence: TGTGCCAGTAGAGGAGAACACTCCTCTGGAAACACCATATATTTT. Its protein product is CASRGEHSSGNTIYF.

This clonotype was counted a few times. A much larger clonotype is one base distant, so this may be a read error. Since the CDR3 does not end with the conserved phenylalanine or tryptophan, this likely comes from a read error. This rearrangement joins TRBV2 to TRBJ2-7; 13 nucleotides agree with TRBD2. The trim removed 6 bases at V and 2 bases at J, leaving 7 bases unmatched. From germline, CDR1 is SNHLY and CDR2 FYNNEI. This CDR3 has 16 amino acids. The chain's CDR3 is CASSHLGLAGTYEQYL. In DNA form, the CDR3 reads TGTGCCAGCAGCCACCTGGGACTAGCGGGGACCTACGAGCAGTACCTC.

This clonotype was seen a handful of times. The chain employs TRBV12-3 or TRBV12-4 and TRBJ2-7; D uncertain. V was clipped by 2 bases and J by 2 bases, with 7 bases between them. The CDR3 contains 13 residues. CDR3 region: CASSLSQTYEQYF. The CDR3 nucleotides are TGTGCCAGCAGTTTATCCCAGACCTACGAGCAGTACTTC.

This clonotype was found a few times. The chain is built from TRBV19 and TRBJ1-3, with D hard to call. The CDR3 sequence is 14 residues long. With 6 bases removed from V and 2 bases from J, the gap between germline ends came to 11 bases. Germline V gene sequence: CDR1 LNHDA, CDR2 SQIVND (reference sequence). The CDR3 reads CASRRSETGNTIYF. The CDR3 coding sequence is TGTGCCAGTAGGAGGAGCGAGACTGGAAACACCATATATTTT.

Turning to this clonotype: This sequence may be a read error, since a much larger clone differs from it by one base. The chain couples TRBV6-2 or TRBV6-3 to TRBJ1-1; no clear D gene. The CDR3 sequence is 14 residues long. Per the germline V gene, CDR1 is MNHEY and CDR2 is SVGEGT. Trimming took off 2 bases at V and 8 bases at J, with 15 bases between the two ends. The CDR3 sequence: CASSYSRPKTEAFF. In DNA, the CDR3 is TGTGCCAGCAGTTACAGTAGACCTAAGACCGAAGCTTTCTTT.